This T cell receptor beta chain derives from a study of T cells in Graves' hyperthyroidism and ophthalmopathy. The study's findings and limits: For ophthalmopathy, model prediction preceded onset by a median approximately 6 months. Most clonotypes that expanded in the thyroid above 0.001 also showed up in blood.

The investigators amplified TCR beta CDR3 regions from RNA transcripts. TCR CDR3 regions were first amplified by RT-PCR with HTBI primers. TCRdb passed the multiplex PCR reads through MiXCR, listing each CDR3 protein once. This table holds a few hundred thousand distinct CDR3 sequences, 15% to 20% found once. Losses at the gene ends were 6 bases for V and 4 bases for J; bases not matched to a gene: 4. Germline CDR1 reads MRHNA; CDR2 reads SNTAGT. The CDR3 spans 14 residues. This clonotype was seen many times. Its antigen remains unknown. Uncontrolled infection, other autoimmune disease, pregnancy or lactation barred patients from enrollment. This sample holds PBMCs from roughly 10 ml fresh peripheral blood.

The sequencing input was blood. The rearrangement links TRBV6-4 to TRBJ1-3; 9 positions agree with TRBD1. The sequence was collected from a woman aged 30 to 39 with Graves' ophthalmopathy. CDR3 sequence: CASSTGTGGNTIYF. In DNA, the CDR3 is TGTGCCAGCAGCACCGGGACAGGGGGAAACACCATATATTTT.